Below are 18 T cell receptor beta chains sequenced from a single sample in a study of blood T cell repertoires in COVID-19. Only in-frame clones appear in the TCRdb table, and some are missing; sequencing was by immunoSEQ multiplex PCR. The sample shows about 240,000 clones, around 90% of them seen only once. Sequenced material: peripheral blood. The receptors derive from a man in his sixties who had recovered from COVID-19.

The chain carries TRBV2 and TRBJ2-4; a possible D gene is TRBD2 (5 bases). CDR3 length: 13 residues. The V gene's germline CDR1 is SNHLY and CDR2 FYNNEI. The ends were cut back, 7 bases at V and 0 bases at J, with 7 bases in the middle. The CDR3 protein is CASKGLAKNIQYF. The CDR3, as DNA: TGTGCCAGCAAAGGACTAGCCAAAAACATTCAGTACTTC.

The CDR3 region is CASSLAPGLAGGRGRNEQFF. CDR3 nucleotide sequence: TGTGCCAGCAGCTTAGCGCCGGGACTAGCGGGGGGGCGCGGCCGGAATGAGCAGTTCTTC. The chain uses TRBV7-2 and TRBJ2-1; 16 bases are a match to TRBD2. Trimming cost V 0 bases and J 7 bases; bases outside gene matches: 12. Germline lookup yields CDR1 SGHTA and CDR2 FQGNSA. The CDR3 totals 20 residues. Combining the CDR3 with reference TRBV7-2 and TRBJ2-1 gives the whole variable domain GAGVSQSPSNKVTEKGKDVELRCDPISGHTALYWYRQSLGQGLEFLIYFQGNSAPDKSGLPSDRFSAERTGGSVSTLTIQRTQQEDSAVYLCASSLAPGLAGGRGRNEQFFGPGTRLTVL.

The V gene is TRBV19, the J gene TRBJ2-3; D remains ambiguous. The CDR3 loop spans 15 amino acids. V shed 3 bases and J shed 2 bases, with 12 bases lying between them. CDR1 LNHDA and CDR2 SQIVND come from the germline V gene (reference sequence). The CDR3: CASSMLLGNTDTQYF. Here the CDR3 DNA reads TGTGCCAGTAGTATGCTCCTCGGTAACACAGATACGCAGTATTTT. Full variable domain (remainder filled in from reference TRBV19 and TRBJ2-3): DGGITQSPKYLFRKEGQNVTLSCEQNLNHDAMYWYRQDPGQGLRLIYYSQIVNDFQKGDIAEGYSVSREKKESFPLTVTSAQKNPTAFYLCASSMLLGNTDTQYFGPGTRLTVL.

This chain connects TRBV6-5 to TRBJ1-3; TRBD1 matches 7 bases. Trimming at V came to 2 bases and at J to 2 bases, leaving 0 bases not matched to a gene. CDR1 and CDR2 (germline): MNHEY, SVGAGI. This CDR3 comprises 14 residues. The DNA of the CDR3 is TGTGCCAGCAGTTACACAGGGGCTGGAAACACCATATATTTT. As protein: CASSYTGAGNTIYF.

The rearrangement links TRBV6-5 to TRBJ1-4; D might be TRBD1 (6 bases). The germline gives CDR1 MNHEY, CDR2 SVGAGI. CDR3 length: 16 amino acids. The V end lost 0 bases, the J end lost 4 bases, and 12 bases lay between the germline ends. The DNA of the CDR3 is TGTGCCAGCAGTTACTCAGGCGGGGGGCATAATGAAAAACTGTTTTTT. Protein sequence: CASSYSGGGHNEKLFF.

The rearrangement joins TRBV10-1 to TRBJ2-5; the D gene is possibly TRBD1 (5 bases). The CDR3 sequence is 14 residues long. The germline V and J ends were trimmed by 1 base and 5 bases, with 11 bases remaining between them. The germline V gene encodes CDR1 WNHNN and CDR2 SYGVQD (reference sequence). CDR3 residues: CASSEFGQSETQYF. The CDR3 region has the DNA TGCGCCAGCAGTGAGTTCGGACAATCGGAGACCCAGTACTTC.

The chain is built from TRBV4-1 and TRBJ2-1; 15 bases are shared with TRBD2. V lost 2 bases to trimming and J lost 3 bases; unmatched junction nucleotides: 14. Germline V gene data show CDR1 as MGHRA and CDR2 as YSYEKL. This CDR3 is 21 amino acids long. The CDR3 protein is CASSQPRGLAGGPRVYNEQFF. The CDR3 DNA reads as TGCGCCAGCAGCCAACCGAGAGGACTAGCGGGGGGGCCGAGAGTCTACAATGAGCAGTTCTTC.

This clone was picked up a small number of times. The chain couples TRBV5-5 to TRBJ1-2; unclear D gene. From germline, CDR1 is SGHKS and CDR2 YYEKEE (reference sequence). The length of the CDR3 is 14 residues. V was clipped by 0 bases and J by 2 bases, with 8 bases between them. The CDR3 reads CASSLVVQNYGYTF. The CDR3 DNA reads TGTGCCAGCAGCTTGGTAGTGCAAAACTATGGCTACACCTTC.

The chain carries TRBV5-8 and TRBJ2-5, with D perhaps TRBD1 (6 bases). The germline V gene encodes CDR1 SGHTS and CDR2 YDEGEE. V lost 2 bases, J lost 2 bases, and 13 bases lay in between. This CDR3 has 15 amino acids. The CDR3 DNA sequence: TGTGCCAGCAGCTTTGGCCACAGGGTACAAGAGACCCAGTACTTC. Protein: CASSFGHRVQETQYF.

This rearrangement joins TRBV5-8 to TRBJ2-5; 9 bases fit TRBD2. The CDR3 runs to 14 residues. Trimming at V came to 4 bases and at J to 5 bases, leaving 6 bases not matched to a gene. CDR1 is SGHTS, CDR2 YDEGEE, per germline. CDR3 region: CASSTLAGEETQYF. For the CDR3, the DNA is TGTGCCAGCAGCACGTTAGCGGGGGAGGAGACCCAGTACTTC.

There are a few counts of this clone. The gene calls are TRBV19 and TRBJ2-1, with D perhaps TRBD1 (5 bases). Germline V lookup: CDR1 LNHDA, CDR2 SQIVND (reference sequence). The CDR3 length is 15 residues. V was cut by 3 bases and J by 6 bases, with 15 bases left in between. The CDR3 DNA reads TGTGCCAGTAGTATCAGGGTTGCGGCCGGCAATGAGCAGTTCTTC. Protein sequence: CASSIRVAAGNEQFF.

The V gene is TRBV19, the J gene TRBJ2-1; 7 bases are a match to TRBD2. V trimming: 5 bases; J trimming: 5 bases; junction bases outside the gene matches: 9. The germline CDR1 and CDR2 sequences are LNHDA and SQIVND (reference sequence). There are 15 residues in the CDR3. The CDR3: CASSPRVGRDNEQFF. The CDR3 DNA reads TGTGCCAGTAGTCCCCGCGTAGGGAGGGACAATGAGCAGTTCTTC.

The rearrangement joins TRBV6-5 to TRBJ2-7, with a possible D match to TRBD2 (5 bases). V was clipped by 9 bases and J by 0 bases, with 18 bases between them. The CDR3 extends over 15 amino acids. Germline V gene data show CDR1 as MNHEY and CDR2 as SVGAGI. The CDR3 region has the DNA TGTGCCAGTGTCAAGCTGCTCGGGAACTCCTACGAGCAGTACTTC. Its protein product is CASVKLLGNSYEQYF.

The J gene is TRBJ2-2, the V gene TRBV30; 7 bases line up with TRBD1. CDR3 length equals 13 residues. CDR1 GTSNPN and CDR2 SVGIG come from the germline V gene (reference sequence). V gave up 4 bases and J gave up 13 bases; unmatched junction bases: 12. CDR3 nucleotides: TGTGCCTGGACTGGACTTGCAGGGGGATTGCTGTTTTTT. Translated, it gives CAWTGLAGGLLFF.

The CDR3 here is CSVDTANYGYTF. CDR3 DNA: TGCAGCGTGGACACCGCTAACTATGGCTACACCTTC. The J gene is TRBJ1-2, the V gene TRBV29-1; TRBD1 might be the D (5 bases). V lost 6 bases to trimming and J lost 0 bases, with 8 bases between them. From germline, CDR1 is SQVTM and CDR2 ANQGSEA. The CDR3 contains 12 residues.

The CDR3 reads CSVTGAYEQYV. The CDR3 DNA reads TGCAGTGTCACAGGGGCCTACGAGCAGTACGTC. The chain has TRBV20-1 and TRBJ2-7, with 7 bases aligning to TRBD1. This CDR3 spans 11 amino acids. V gave up 7 bases and J gave up 2 bases; unmatched junction bases: 2. The germline V gene has CDR1 DFQATT and CDR2 SNEGSKA (reference sequence).

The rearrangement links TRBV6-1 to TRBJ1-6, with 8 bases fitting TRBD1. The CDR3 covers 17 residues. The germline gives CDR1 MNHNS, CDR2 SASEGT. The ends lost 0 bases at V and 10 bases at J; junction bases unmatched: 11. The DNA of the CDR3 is TGTGCCAGCAGTGAAGCCCTCGGGACAGGCCGTAGATCACCCCTCCACTTT. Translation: CASSEALGTGRRSPLHF.

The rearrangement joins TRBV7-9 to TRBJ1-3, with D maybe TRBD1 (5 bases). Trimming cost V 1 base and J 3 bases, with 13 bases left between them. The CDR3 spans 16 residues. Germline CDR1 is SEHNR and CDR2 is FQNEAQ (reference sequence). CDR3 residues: CASSLVTQAYGNTIYF. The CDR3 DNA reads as TGTGCCAGCAGCTTAGTCACACAGGCTTATGGAAACACCATATATTTT.